Shown below are 7 T cell receptor beta chains from a single sample sequenced in a study of control samples from healthy donors and cancer patients (dated by TCRdb to 2018 to 2021). Library generation was performed with the immunoSEQ multiplex PCR assay. TCRdb provides this immuneACCESS table in a form limited to in-frame rearrangements. Some clones are lacking; in checked studies, under half of them reflect an unresolved V gene, and why the rest are absent is not known. The table kept for this sample lists approximately 190,000 clones. Around 2% of the sample is taken by the ten largest. Sequencing used blood. All receptors derive from a woman under 40 in good health.

The chain links TRBV5-1 to TRBJ1-6, with 7 bases lining up with TRBD1. The length of the CDR3 is 15 residues. Trimming cost V 4 bases and J 3 bases; bases outside gene matches: 4. Germline CDR1 is SGHRS and CDR2 is YFSETQ. This chain's CDR3 is CASSETGNYNSPLHF. DNA for the CDR3: TGCGCCAGCAGCGAGACAGGGAACTATAATTCACCCCTCCACTTT.

This sequence joins TRBV5-4 and TRBJ2-7; either TRBD1 or TRBD2 may supply D (6 bases each). Per germline, CDR1 SGHNT and CDR2 YYREEE (reference sequence). The CDR3 length is 16 residues. The germline V and J ends were trimmed by 4 bases and 3 bases, with 20 bases remaining between them. Here the CDR3 reads CASSPKGGLNHYEQYF. CDR3 sequence (DNA): TGTGCCAGCAGCCCAAAGGGGGGACTTAACCACTACGAGCAGTACTTC. Supplemented by reference TRBV5-4 and TRBJ2-7, the full variable domain reads ETGVTQSPTHLIKTRGQQVTLRCSSQSGHNTVSWYQQALGQGPQFIFQYYREEENGRGNFPPRFSGLQFPNYSSELNVNALELDDSALYLCASSPKGGLNHYEQYFGPGTRLTVT.

The V gene is TRBV2, the J gene TRBJ1-5; D is unresolved. This CDR3 spans 16 amino acids. V lost 5 bases to trimming and J lost 6 bases, with 20 bases between them. CDR1 and CDR2 (germline): SNHLY, FYNNEI. The DNA for the CDR3 is TGTGCCAGCAGTCGCCTTCAGGAGCTACCTAGTCAGCCCCAGCATTTT. This translates into CASSRLQELPSQPQHF.

The chain is built from TRBV28 and TRBJ2-4; perhaps D is TRBD1 or TRBD2 (6 bases each). CDR1 and CDR2 (germline): MDHEN, SYDVKM. The V end lost 7 bases, the J end lost 0 bases, and 16 bases lay between the germline ends. The CDR3 sequence is 16 residues long. The DNA for the CDR3 is TGTGCCAGCACTGCCTCGGGGGCCCAAGCCAAAAACATTCAGTACTTC. Its protein product is CASTASGAQAKNIQYF.

The genes are TRBV9 and TRBJ2-3; 11 bases fit TRBD2. Losses at the gene ends were 4 bases for V and 2 bases for J; bases not matched to a gene: 3. CDR3 size: 15 residues. CDR1 and CDR2 (germline): SGDLS, YYNGEE. The DNA for the CDR3 is TGTGCCAGCAGCCTGACTAGCGGGACCACAGATACGCAGTATTTT. It translates to CASSLTSGTTDTQYF.

CDR3 in DNA: TGTGCCAGCAGCTTACGCAATCAGCCCCAGCATTTT. Protein product: CASSLRNQPQHF. The chain joins TRBV3-1 (or the pseudogene TRBV3-2) to TRBJ1-5; the D is unclear. V gave up 5 bases and J gave up 2 bases, with 4 bases separating them. The CDR3 consists of 12 residues. Looked up from germline, CDR1 is LGHDT and CDR2 is YNNKEL (reference sequence).

The genes are TRBV7-2 and TRBJ1-6; no definite D call. Trimming stripped 1 base from V and 10 bases from J, with 11 bases between. CDR1 is SGHTA, CDR2 FQGNSA, per germline. The length of the CDR3 is 14 residues. The DNA of the CDR3 is TGTGCCAGCAGCTTAGATATCGGTGACTCACCCCTCCACTTT. It codes for CASSLDIGDSPLHF.